The sequence of this T cell receptor beta chain was determined in a study of T cell clonality in common variable immunodeficiency. General study findings and limits: Fewer deletions and N-nucleotide insertions were reportedly seen in common variable immunodeficiency TCR beta sequences. Patient heterogeneity in the CVID cohort limited correlations between repertoire features and clinical complications. Fewer TCRbeta clones were shared among CVID subjects than controls.

This CDR3 is 14 amino acids long. Trimming at V came to 5 bases and at J to 3 bases, leaving 4 bases not matched to a gene. Germline V gene sequence: CDR1 LNHDA, CDR2 SQIVND (reference sequence). TCRdb's table, derived via immunoSEQ multiplex PCR, lists solely in-frame clones and lacks some. This sample carries some 16,000 clones, none of them present only once. CVID meant reduced serum IgG, IgA and/or IgM plus specific antibody deficiency. Of CVID subjects, some 15 were female and fewer than 30 male, mean age around 36. For this clone: The antigen is unknown. The CDR3 end lies 3 residues beyond the end of the read and is filled in from the germline J gene.

The chain has TRBV19 and TRBJ2-3; TRBD2 agrees at 8 bases. This TCR came from a human donor with common variable immunodeficiency. Sequenced input: peripheral blood mononuclear cells. The DNA read from the CDR3 is TGTGCCAGTAGTTACGGACTAGCAACAGATACG. Protein product: CASSYGLATDT. In full, the CDR3 reads CASSYGLATDTQYF.